What follows are 23 T cell receptor beta chains derived from one specimen sequenced in a study of human T cells and chemical hapten exposure. Described time point: patch test 1, 2 weeks after DPC sensitization. Treatment in this sample: therapeutic diphenylcyclopropenone sensitization with weekly scalp DPC. TCRdb recomputed calls from the RACE reads with MiXCR, one row per CDR3 protein. Of around 110,000 distinct CDR3 sequences in the sample, 9.5% to 13% were seen once. The sample in question was whole blood, obtained in connection with sensitization to the hapten diphenylcyclopropenone (DPC). Receptors were obtained from a woman aged 45-65 years with alopecia areata. Some clones in this sample may be carry-over from other donors' samples.

This clonotype appeared many times. V is TRBV18 and J is TRBJ2-7; 8 bases line up with TRBD1. The CDR3 has 14 residues. The ends lost 3 bases at V and 13 bases at J; junction bases unmatched: 14. Germline CDR1 is KGHSH and CDR2 is LQKENI. The CDR3 sequence: CASSPDREAMLRYF. For the CDR3, the DNA is TGTGCCAGCTCACCGGACAGGGAGGCTATGTTAAGATACTTC.

There are a few counts of this clonotype. The genes are TRBV5-1 and TRBJ2-3; D ambiguous. V was shortened by 0 bases and J by 1 base, with 6 bases between the two germline ends. CDR1 and CDR2 from the germline V gene are SGHRS and YFSETQ. The CDR3 loop spans 14 amino acids. This CDR3 reads CASSLGSGTDTQYF. CDR3 coding DNA: TGCGCCAGCAGCTTGGGAAGCGGCACAGATACGCAGTATTTT.

This clonotype appeared a few times. The genes are TRBV3-1 and TRBJ1-1, with D perhaps matching TRBD1 (6 bases). The CDR3 has 13 residues. Germline assignment: CDR1 LGHDT and CDR2 YNNKEL (reference sequence). Between the trimmed V and J ends, which lost 1 base and 9 bases, there was a span of 12 bases. The CDR3 DNA reads as TGTGCCAGCAGCCAAGGGGGGGCGCGGAAAGCTTTCTTT. It encodes CASSQGGARKAFF.

The chain employs TRBV28 and TRBJ2-2, with 10 bases lining up with TRBD1. CDR1 is MDHEN and CDR2 is SYDVKM in the germline V gene. V was pared by 1 base and J by 4 bases, with 9 bases of the junction left unmatched. This CDR3 contains 18 residues. CDR3 in amino acids: CASSLYPTGGEGTGELFF. The DNA for the CDR3 is TGTGCCAGCAGTTTATACCCGACAGGGGGCGAGGGCACCGGGGAGCTGTTTTTT.

This clonotype was seen only a few times. The genes are TRBV4-2 and TRBJ2-2; TRBD2 matches 10 bases. After removal of 4 bases from V and 3 bases from J, the junction contained 8 bases not matched to a gene. CDR1 is LGHNA and CDR2 is YNFKEQ in the germline V gene. The CDR3 spans 17 residues. CDR3 region: CASSRRLGLADTGELFF. The CDR3 DNA sequence: TGTGCCAGCAGCCGGAGACTCGGACTAGCGGACACCGGGGAGCTGTTTTTT.

This clonotype appeared many times. The gene calls are TRBV28 and TRBJ2-7, with unresolved D. Trimming took 8 bases from V and 1 from J, leaving 3 bases between them. This CDR3 is 10 amino acids long. Germline V CDR1 and CDR2: MDHEN, SYDVKM. CDR3 region: CASGSYEQYF. CDR3 DNA: TGTGCCAGCGGTTCCTACGAGCAGTACTTC.

This clonotype was recorded at least ten times. One end of the junction varies from germline; a read error may be responsible. J is TRBJ2-5 and V is TRBV20-1; the D is unclear. The CDR3 is 13 residues long. From germline, CDR1 is DFQATT and CDR2 SNEGSKA (reference sequence). The CDR3 DNA sequence: TGCAGTGCTGACCCTTCGGGCCAACAGACCCAGTACTTC. Translating gives CSADPSGQQTQYF.

This clonotype has a handful of counts. The J gene is TRBJ1-5, the V gene TRBV7-9; tentatively, D is TRBD1 (6 bases). The germline V gene encodes CDR1 SEHNR and CDR2 FQNEAQ (reference sequence). V gave up 3 bases and J gave up 2 bases, with 20 bases separating them. The CDR3 has 18 amino acids. CDR3 in DNA: TGTGCCAGCAGCTTGCTGCAACAGGGCGGATTCGGCAATCAGCCCCAGCATTTT. Translating gives CASSLLQQGGFGNQPQHF.

This clonotype was counted only a few times. As DNA, the CDR3 is TGCGCCAGCAGCCAAGGTGGAGGGGTAACCGGGGAGCTGTTTTTT. This sequence encodes CASSQGGGVTGELFF. The V and J genes are TRBV4-3 and TRBJ2-2, with D possibly being TRBD2 (6 bases). V lost 1 base and J 5 bases, leaving 11 bases between the germline ends. From germline, CDR1 is LGHNA and CDR2 YSLEER. This CDR3 contains 15 residues.

This clonotype has only a few counts. The rearrangement uses TRBV18 and TRBJ1-1, with 9 bases identical to TRBD1. The germline V gene encodes CDR1 KGHSH and CDR2 LQKENI. The CDR3 extends over 15 amino acids. V shed 4 bases and J 4 bases; nucleotides not matched to a gene: 7. The CDR3 region is CASSLKQGATTEAFF. The CDR3 DNA sequence: TGTGCCAGCTCACTCAAACAGGGGGCCACCACTGAAGCTTTCTTT.

This clonotype appeared many times. CDR3 nucleotides: TGTGCCAGCAGCTTAGATCGGGGGAATTCACCCCTCCACTTT. As protein: CASSLDRGNSPLHF. The chain employs TRBV7-2 and TRBJ1-6; perhaps TRBD1 as D (5 bases). The CDR3 is 14 amino acids. Germline V CDR1 and CDR2: SGHTA, FQGNSA. V was clipped by 1 base and J by 7 bases, with 8 bases between them.

This clonotype was seen repeatedly, ten times or more. The chain couples TRBV20-1 to TRBJ2-7; 9 bases are shared with TRBD2. This CDR3 contains 17 residues. V was pared by 1 base and J by 5 bases, with 15 bases of the junction left unmatched. Germline V gene data show CDR1 as DFQATT and CDR2 as SNEGSKA (reference sequence). The CDR3 region has the DNA TGCAGTGCTAGAGGTCGCGGGAGGGCCGATCTCGGCCACGAGCAGTACTTC. This translates into CSARGRGRADLGHEQYF.

This clonotype has only one observation. V usage is TRBV5-5 and J usage is TRBJ2-2, with TRBD2 identical over 10 bases. The J segment lost 1 base and the V segment lost 4 bases, leaving 1 base of the junction unmatched. Per the germline V gene, CDR1 is SGHKS and CDR2 is YYEKEE (reference sequence). The CDR3 consists of 15 residues. For the CDR3, the DNA is TGTGCCAGCAGCGGACTAGCGGAGAACACCGGGGAGCTGTTTTTT. This sequence encodes CASSGLAENTGELFF.

There are a few counts of this clonotype. The genes are TRBV12-3 or TRBV12-4 and TRBJ2-6; D gene ambiguous. The CDR3 totals 15 residues. Trimming cost V 3 bases and J 2 bases, with 8 bases left between them. This CDR3 is CASSFGSAGANVLTF. In nucleotides, the CDR3 is TGTGCCAGCAGTTTCGGCTCGGCTGGGGCCAACGTCCTGACTTTC.

The gene calls are TRBV7-2 and TRBJ1-1; D not certain. Looked up from germline, CDR1 is SGHTA and CDR2 is FQGNSA. The V and J ends lost 8 bases and 1 base respectively, with 14 bases between them. The CDR3 runs 14 residues. This CDR3 is CASLNWNGNTEAFF. CDR3 DNA: TGTGCCAGCCTCAATTGGAATGGGAACACTGAAGCTTTCTTT.

J is TRBJ1-5 and V is TRBV12-3 or TRBV12-4, with D possibly matching TRBD1 (6 bases). V was pared by 2 bases and J by 6 bases, with 14 bases between. The CDR3 is made up of 15 amino acids. The CDR3 bases are TGTGCCAGCAGTTTAATGTCCCGGGGGCCTCAGCCCCAGCATTTT. Encoded protein: CASSLMSRGPQPQHF.

This clonotype was seen more than once but under ten times. V usage is TRBV6-2 or TRBV6-3 and J usage is TRBJ1-5; D possibly corresponds to TRBD1 (5 bases). The CDR3 is made up of 15 amino acids. The germline V gene encodes CDR1 MNHEY and CDR2 SVGEGT. V was trimmed by 2 bases and J by 0 bases, leaving 8 bases between them. CDR3 sequence (DNA): TGTGCCAGCAGTTACGACAGATTTAGCAATCAGCCCCAGCATTTT. It specifies CASSYDRFSNQPQHF.

This clonotype was observed at least ten times. The chain combines TRBV6-2 or TRBV6-3 with TRBJ2-1, with TRBD1 matching over 9 bases. V lost 0 bases and J lost 3; bases outside the gene matches: 6. There are 17 residues in the CDR3. CDR1 is MNHEY and CDR2 is SVGEGT in the germline V gene. The CDR3 sequence: CASSYSRDRVIYNEQFF. The CDR3 nucleotides are TGTGCCAGCAGTTACTCACGGGACAGGGTAATCTACAATGAGCAGTTCTTC.

This clonotype was detected many times. The chain employs TRBV5-1 and TRBJ1-2; no definite D call. The CDR3 length is 14 residues. V was shortened by 1 base and J by 1 base, with 8 bases between the two germline ends. Germline CDR1 and CDR2: SGHRS and YFSETQ. CDR3: CASSLSQNNYGYTF. CDR3 DNA: TGCGCCAGCAGCTTGTCCCAGAATAACTATGGCTACACCTTC. The full variable domain, its missing parts supplied by reference TRBV5-1 and TRBJ1-2, is KAGVTQTPRYLIKTRGQQVTLSCSPISGHRSVSWYQQTPGQGLQFLFEYFSETQRNKGNFPGRFSGRQFSNSRSEMNVSTLELGDSALYLCASSLSQNNYGYTFGSGTRLTVV.

The gene calls are TRBV28 and TRBJ2-5, with 8 bases that match TRBD1. The CDR3 extends over 14 amino acids. J was trimmed by 5 bases and V by 2 bases; bases with no gene match: 4. CDR1 MDHEN and CDR2 SYDVKM come from the germline V gene. Here the CDR3 reads CASSLVRGPETQYF. The CDR3 region has the DNA TGTGCCAGCAGTTTAGTCAGGGGGCCGGAGACCCAGTACTTC.

This clonotype was counted only a few times. The chain links TRBV9 to TRBJ2-3; D ambiguous. The V gene lost 2 bases and the J gene lost 6 bases, with 7 bases spanning the gap. Germline-derived CDR1 and CDR2 are SGDLS and YYNGEE. This CDR3 spans 12 amino acids. CDR3 sequence reads: CASSVQEDTQYF. The CDR3 bases are TGTGCCAGCAGCGTCCAGGAGGATACGCAGTATTTT.

This clonotype was observed a few times. This sequence joins TRBV7-8 and TRBJ1-4; D not certain. The germline CDR1 and CDR2 sequences are SGHVS and FQNEAQ. This CDR3 comprises 16 residues. The germline V and J ends were trimmed by 2 bases and 0 bases, with 10 bases remaining between them. The CDR3 bases are TGTGCCAGCAGCTTACGGACGGCAACAACTAATGAAAAACTGTTTTTT. It specifies CASSLRTATTNEKLFF.

This clonotype turned up a few times. This chain connects TRBV5-1 to TRBJ2-7, with D hard to call. In germline, CDR1 is SGHRS, CDR2 YFSETQ. This CDR3 is 15 amino acids long. Trimming pared 3 bases from V and 2 bases from J, leaving 15 bases between. The CDR3, as DNA: TGCGCCAGCAGCTCGATAATATCTATCCCCTACGAGCAGTACTTC. Its translation: CASSSIISIPYEQYF.